This T cell receptor beta chain derives from a study of blood T cell repertoires in COVID-19. Background on the study: The study drew acute and convalescent COVID-19 samples from the United States, Italy and Spain. PBMCs, B-cell-depleted T cells, or T cells were the source of the cDNA or gDNA that made up the material.

The CDR3 totals 18 residues. Trimming shortened V by 0 bases and J by 6 bases, and 21 bases separated the two germline ends. Germline-derived CDR1 and CDR2 are MRHNA and SNTAGT. Under the authors' procedure: Amplification with reference gene primers provided the estimates of nucleated cell counts. Profiled with immunoSEQ multiplex PCR; TCRdb holds only in-frame clones, not every one. For V, J and clone size, that table is used; D and trimming come from the DNA. Of fewer than 200,000 clones detected, roughly 80% appear once; the ten largest clones hold approximately 9.9%. The chain joins TRBV6-4 to TRBJ2-1, with D possibly being TRBD1 (5 bases). Source material: peripheral blood. The sequence derives from a woman between 40 and 50 years old with COVID-19, enrolled during active disease. The CDR3 spells CASSDSIIRTTYANEQFF. In DNA, the CDR3 is TGTGCCAGCAGTGACTCGATCATCAGGACAACTTACGCCAATGAGCAGTTCTTC.